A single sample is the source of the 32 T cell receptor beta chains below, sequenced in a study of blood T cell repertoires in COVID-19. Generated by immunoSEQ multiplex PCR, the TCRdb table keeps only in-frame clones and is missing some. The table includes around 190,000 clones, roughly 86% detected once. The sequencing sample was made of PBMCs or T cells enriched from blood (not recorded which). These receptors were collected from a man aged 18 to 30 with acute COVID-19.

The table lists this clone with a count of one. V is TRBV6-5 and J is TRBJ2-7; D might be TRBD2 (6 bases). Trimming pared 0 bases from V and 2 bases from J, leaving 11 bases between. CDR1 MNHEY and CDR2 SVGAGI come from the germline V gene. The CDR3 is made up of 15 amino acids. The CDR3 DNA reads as TGTGCCAGCAGTTACTCGTCTAGCGCAACCTACGAGCAGTACTTC. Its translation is CASSYSSSATYEQYF.

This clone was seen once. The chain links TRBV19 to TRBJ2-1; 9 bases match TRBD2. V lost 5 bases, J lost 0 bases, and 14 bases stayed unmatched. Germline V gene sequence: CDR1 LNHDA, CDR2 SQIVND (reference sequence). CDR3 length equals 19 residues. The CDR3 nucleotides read TGTGCCAGTAGTGGAAGTCTAGCGGGGACTTACAGCTCCTACAATGAGCAGTTCTTC. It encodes CASSGSLAGTYSSYNEQFF.

Here the CDR3 reads CASSGGSGSYNEQFF. CDR3 nucleotide sequence: TGTGCCAGCAGCGGGGGCAGCGGGAGTTACAATGAGCAGTTCTTC. The chain is built from TRBV5-4 and TRBJ2-1, with 8 bases aligning to TRBD2. Per germline, CDR1 SGHNT and CDR2 YYREEE (reference sequence). Germline trimming cut 4 bases from V and 4 bases from J; bases unmatched to any gene: 7. CDR3 length: 15 residues.

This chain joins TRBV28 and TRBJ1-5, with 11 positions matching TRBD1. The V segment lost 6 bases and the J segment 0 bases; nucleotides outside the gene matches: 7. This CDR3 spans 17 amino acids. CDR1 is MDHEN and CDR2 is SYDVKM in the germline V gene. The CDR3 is CASSPGTGGDSNQPQHF. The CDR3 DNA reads TGTGCCAGCAGCCCCGGGACAGGGGGTGATAGCAATCAGCCCCAGCATTTT.

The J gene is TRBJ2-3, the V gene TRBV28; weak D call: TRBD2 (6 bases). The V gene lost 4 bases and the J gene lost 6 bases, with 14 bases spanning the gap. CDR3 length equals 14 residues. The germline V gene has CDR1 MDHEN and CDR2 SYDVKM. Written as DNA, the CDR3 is TGTGCCAGCAGTTCGGAGGGGAAATCGGATACGCAGTATTTT. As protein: CASSSEGKSDTQYF.

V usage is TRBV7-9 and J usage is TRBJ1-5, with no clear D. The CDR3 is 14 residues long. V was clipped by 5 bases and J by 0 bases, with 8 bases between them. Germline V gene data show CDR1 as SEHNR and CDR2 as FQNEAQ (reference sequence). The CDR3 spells CASSLTHSNQPQHF. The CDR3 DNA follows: TGTGCCAGCAGCCTGACACATAGCAATCAGCCCCAGCATTTT. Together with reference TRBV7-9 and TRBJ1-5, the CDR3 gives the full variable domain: DTGVSQNPRHKITKRGQNVTFRCDPISEHNRLYWYRQTLGQGPEFLTYFQNEAQLEKSRLLSDRFSAERPKGSFSTLEIQRTEQGDSAMYLCASSLTHSNQPQHFGDGTRLSIL.

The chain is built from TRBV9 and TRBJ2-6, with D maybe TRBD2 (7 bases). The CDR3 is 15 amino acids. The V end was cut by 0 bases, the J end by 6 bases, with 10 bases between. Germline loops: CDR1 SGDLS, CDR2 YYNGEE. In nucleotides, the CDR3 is TGTGCCAGCAGCGTAGGAGGGGGGGTGGCCAACGTCCTGACTTTC. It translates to CASSVGGGVANVLTF.

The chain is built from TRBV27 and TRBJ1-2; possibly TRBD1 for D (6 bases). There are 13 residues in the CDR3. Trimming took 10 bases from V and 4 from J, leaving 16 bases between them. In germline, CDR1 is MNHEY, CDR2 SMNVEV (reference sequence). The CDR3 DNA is TGTGCCAACAATCAGGGGTTTTCCTATGGCTACACCTTC. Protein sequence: CANNQGFSYGYTF.

For the CDR3, the DNA is TGTGCCAGCGAACGCCTCGCCAGTAATAGCCCCGGGGAGCTGTTTTTT. Its protein is CASERLASNSPGELFF. V and J are TRBV7-2 and TRBJ2-2; D remains unclear. The CDR3 totals 16 residues. V lost 8 bases and J 6 bases, leaving 22 bases between the germline ends. Germline CDR1 is SGHTA and CDR2 is FQGNSA. The variable domain in full, completed from reference TRBV7-2 and TRBJ2-2, reads GAGVSQSPSNKVTEKGKDVELRCDPISGHTALYWYRQSLGQGLEFLIYFQGNSAPDKSGLPSDRFSAERTGGSVSTLTIQRTQQEDSAVYLCASERLASNSPGELFFGEGSRLTVL.

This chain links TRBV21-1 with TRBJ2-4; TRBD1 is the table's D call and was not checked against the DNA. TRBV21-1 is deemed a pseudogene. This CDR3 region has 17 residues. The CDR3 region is CASSKEGGTGDIGIQYF. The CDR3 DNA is TGTGCCAGCAGCAAAGAAGGGGGGACAGGGGATATCGGCATTCAGTACTTC.

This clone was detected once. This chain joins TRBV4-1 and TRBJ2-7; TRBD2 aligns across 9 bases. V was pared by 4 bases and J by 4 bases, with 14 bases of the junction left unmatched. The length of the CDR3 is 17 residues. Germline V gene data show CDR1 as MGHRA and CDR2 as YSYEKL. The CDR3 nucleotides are TGCGCCAGCAGCCTGACGACTAGCGGAGGATCAAGGTACGAGCAGTACTTC. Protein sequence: CASSLTTSGGSRYEQYF.

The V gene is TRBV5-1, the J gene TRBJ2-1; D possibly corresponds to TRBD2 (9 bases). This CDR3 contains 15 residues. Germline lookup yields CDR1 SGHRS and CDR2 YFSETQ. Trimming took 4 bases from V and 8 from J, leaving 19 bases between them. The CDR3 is CASSPLAGQEHEQFF. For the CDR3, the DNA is TGCGCCAGCAGCCCCCTAGCGGGACAGGAACATGAGCAGTTCTTC.

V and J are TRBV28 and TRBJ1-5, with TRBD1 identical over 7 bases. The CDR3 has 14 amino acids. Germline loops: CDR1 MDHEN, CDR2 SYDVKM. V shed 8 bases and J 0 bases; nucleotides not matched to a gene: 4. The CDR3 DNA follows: TGTGCCAGCGGCAGGGGGTATAGCAATCAGCCCCAGCATTTT. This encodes CASGRGYSNQPQHF.

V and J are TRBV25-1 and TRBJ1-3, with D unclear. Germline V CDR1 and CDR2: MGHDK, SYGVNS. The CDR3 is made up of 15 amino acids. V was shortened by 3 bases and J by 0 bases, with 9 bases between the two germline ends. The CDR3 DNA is TGTGCCAGCAGTGACGTAAAGAGCTCTGGAAACACCATATATTTT. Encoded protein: CASSDVKSSGNTIYF.

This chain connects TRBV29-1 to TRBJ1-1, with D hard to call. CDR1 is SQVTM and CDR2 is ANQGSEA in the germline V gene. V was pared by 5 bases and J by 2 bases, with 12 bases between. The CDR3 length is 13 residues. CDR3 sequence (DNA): TGCAGCGTTACCCTCAGTGCTAACACTGAAGCTTTCTTT. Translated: CSVTLSANTEAFF.

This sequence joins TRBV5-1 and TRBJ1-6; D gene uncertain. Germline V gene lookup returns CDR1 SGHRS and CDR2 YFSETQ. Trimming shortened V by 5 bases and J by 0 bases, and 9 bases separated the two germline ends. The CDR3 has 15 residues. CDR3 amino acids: CASRVLSSYNSPLHF. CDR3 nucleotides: TGCGCCAGCAGGGTACTGAGCTCCTATAATTCACCCCTCCACTTT.

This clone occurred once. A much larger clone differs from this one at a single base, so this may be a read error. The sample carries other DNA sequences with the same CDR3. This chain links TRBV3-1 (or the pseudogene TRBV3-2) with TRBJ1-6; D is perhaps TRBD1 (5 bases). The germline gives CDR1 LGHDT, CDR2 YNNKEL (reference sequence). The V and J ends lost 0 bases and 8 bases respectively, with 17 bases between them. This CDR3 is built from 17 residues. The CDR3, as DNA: TGTGCCAGCAGCCAAGATCAGTCGGGGGGTCTAGATTCACCCCTCCACTTT. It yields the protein CASSQDQSGGLDSPLHF.

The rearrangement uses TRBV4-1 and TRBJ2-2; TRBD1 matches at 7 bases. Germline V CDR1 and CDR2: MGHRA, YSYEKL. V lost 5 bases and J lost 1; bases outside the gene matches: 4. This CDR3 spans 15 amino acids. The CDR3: CASSSGTENTGELFF. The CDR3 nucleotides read TGCGCCAGCAGCTCCGGGACAGAGAACACCGGGGAGCTGTTTTTT.

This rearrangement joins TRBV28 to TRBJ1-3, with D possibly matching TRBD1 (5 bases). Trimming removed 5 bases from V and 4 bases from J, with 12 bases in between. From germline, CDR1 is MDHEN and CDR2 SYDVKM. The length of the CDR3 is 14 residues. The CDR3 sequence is CASSAGGSGNTIYF. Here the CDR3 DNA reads TGTGCCAGCAGTGCCGGGGGTTCGGGAAACACCATATATTTT.

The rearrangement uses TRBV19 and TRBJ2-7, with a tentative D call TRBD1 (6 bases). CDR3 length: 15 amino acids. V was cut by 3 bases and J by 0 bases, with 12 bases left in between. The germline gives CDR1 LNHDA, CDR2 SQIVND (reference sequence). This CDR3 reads CASSMGHQSSYEQYF. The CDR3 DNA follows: TGTGCCAGTAGTATGGGACACCAAAGCTCCTACGAGCAGTACTTC.

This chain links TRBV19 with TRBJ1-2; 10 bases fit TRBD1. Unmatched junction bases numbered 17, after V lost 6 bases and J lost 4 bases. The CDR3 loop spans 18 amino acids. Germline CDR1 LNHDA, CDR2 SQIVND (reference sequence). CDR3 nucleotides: TGTGCCAGTAGAAAGGCCGGGGACAGGGGCGCGAGGAGCTATGGCTACACCTTC. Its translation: CASRKAGDRGARSYGYTF.

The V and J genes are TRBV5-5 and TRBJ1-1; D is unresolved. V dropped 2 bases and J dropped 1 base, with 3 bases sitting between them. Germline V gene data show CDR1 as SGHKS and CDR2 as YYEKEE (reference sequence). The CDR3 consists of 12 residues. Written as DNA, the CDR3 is TGTGCCAGCAGCTTCTGGAACACTGAAGCTTTCTTT. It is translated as CASSFWNTEAFF. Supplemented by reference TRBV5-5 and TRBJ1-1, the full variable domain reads DAGVTQSPTHLIKTRGQQVTLRCSPISGHKSVSWYQQVLGQGPQFIFQYYEKEERGRGNFPDRFSARQFPNYSSELNVNALLLGDSALYLCASSFWNTEAFFGQGTRLTVV.

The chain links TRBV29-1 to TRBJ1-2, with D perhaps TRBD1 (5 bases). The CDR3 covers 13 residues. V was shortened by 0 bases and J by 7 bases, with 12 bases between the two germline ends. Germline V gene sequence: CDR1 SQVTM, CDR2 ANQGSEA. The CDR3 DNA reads TGCAGCGTTGAAGATCAAGGGGTCCGTGGCTACACCTTC. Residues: CSVEDQGVRGYTF.

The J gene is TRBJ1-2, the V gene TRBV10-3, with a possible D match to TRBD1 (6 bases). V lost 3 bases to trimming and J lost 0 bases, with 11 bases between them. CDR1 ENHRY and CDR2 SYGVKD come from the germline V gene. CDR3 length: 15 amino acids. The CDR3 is CAISEQQGPNYGYTF. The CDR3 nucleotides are TGTGCCATCAGTGAACAACAGGGACCTAACTATGGCTACACCTTC.

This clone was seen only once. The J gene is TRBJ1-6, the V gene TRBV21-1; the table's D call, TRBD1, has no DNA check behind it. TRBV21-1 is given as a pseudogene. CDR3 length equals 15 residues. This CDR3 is CASSRGDRAHSPLHF. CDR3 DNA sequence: TGTGCCAGCAGCAGAGGGGACAGGGCTCATTCACCCCTCCACTTT.

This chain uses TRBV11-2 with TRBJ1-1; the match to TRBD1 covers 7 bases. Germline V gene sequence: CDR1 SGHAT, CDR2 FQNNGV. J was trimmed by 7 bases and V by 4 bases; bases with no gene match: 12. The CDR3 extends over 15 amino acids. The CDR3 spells CASSSAGTAVDEAFF. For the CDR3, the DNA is TGTGCCAGCAGCTCAGCCGGGACAGCTGTCGATGAAGCTTTCTTT.

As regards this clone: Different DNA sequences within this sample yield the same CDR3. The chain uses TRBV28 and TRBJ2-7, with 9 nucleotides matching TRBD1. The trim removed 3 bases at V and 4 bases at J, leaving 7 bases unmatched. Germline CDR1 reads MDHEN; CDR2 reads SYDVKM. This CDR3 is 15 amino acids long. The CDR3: CASSFGRTGVYEQYF. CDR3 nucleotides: TGTGCCAGCAGTTTTGGTAGGACAGGGGTTTACGAGCAGTACTTC.

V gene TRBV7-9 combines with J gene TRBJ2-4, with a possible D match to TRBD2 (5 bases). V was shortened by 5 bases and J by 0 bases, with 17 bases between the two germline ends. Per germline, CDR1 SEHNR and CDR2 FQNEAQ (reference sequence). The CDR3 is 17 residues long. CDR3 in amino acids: CASSPPFGELAKNIQYF. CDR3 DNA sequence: TGTGCCAGCAGCCCCCCCTTCGGGGAGCTAGCCAAAAACATTCAGTACTTC.

DNA for the CDR3: TGTGCCAGCAGTTACAGGGTCCAAGAGACCCAGTACTTC. Its protein is CASSYRVQETQYF. The chain links TRBV7-2 to TRBJ2-5, with a tentative D call TRBD1 (6 bases). The germline V gene has CDR1 SGHTA and CDR2 FQGNSA. V was clipped by 6 bases and J by 1 base, with 9 bases between them. This CDR3 has 13 residues.

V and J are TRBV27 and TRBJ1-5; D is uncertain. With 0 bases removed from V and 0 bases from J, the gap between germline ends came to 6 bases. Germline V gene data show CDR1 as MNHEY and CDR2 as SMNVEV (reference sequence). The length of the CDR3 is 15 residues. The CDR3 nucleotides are TGTGCCAGCAGTTTATCATGGCATAGCAATCAGCCCCAGCATTTT. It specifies CASSLSWHSNQPQHF.

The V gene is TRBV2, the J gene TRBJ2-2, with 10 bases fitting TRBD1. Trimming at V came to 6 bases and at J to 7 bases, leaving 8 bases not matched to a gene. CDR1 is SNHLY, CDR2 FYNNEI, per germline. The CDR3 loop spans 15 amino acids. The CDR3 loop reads CASRPGTGDIGELFF. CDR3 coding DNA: TGTGCCAGCAGACCCGGGACAGGGGATATCGGGGAGCTGTTTTTT.

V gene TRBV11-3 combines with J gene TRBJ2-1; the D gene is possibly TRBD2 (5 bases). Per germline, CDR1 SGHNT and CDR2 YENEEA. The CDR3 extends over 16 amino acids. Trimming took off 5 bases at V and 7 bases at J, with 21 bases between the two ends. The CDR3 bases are TGTGCCAGCAGCCCCGAGGAGGCGAACGAGGTAAATGAGCAGTTCTTC. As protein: CASSPEEANEVNEQFF.